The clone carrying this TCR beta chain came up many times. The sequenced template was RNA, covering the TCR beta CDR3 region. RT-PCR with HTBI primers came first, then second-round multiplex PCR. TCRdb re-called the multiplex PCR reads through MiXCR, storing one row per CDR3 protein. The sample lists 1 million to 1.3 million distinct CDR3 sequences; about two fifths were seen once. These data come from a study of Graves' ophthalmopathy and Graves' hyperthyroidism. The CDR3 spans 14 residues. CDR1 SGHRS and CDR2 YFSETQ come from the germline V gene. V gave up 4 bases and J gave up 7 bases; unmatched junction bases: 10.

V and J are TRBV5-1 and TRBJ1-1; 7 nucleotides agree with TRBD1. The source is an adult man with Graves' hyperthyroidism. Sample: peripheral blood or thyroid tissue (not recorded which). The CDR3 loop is CASSLPDRVNEAFF. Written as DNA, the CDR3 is TGCGCCAGCAGCCTACCCGACAGGGTCAATGAAGCTTTCTTT.